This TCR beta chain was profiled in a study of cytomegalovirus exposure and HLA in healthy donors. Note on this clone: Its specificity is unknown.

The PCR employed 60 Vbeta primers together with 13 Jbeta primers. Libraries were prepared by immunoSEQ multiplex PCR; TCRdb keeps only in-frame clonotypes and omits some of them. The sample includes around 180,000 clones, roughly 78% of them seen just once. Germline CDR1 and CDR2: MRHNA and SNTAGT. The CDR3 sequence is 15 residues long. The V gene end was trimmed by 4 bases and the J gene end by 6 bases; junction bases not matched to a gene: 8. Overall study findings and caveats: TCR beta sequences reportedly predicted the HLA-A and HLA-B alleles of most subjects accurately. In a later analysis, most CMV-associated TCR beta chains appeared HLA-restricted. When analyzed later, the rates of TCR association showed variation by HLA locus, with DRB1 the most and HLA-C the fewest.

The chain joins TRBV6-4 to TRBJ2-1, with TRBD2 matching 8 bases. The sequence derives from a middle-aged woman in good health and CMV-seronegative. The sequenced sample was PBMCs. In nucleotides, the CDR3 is TGTGCCAGCAGTGCCGCGACTAGCGACGCCAATGAGCAGTTCTTC. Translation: CASSAATSDANEQFF.